Listed here are 32 T cell receptor beta chains from one sample, sequenced in a study of T-cell reconstitution after alpha-beta-depleted transplantation in children. Preparation of the TCRbeta library involved a method that used unique molecular identifiers. Each CDR3 protein is one row after TCRdb ran MiXCR on the PCR reads. Among 190,000 or so distinct CDR3 sequences listed, about 6% were seen once. The sample here was PBMCs, taken before TCRalphabeta/CD19-depleted stem cell transplant. The receptors derive from a girl under three years old with combined immunodeficiency, due to receive a stem cell transplant.

This clonotype was found many times. The V and J genes are TRBV4-3 and TRBJ2-7; the D is unclear. Trimming left V 0 bases short and J 4 bases short, with 10 bases between. The CDR3 runs 14 residues. Germline CDR1 is LGHNA and CDR2 is YSLEER. CDR3 DNA: TGCGCCAGCAGCCAAGACGCAGGATATTACGAGCAGTACTTC. Translating it yields CASSQDAGYYEQYF.

This clonotype was seen ten or more times. The chain joins TRBV5-1 to TRBJ2-3, with TRBD1 matching 10 bases. The germline V gene encodes CDR1 SGHRS and CDR2 YFSETQ. V was clipped by 4 bases and J by 3 bases; unmatched bases: 5. This CDR3 is built from 15 residues. The CDR3 coding sequence is TGCGCCAGCAGCCCGGGGACAGGGGAAACAGATACGCAGTATTTT. Translating gives CASSPGTGETDTQYF.

In its sample, this clonotype was seen many times. J is TRBJ1-4 and V is TRBV7-9; D is possibly TRBD1 (6 bases). Germline-derived CDR1 and CDR2 are SEHNR and FQNEAQ (reference sequence). Trimming left V 5 bases short and J 8 bases short, with 18 bases between. The CDR3 extends over 15 amino acids. CDR3 DNA: TGTGCCAGCAGCCCCCTTAGGGGGGTTGGAGAAAAACTGTTTTTT. Amino acid sequence: CASSPLRGVGEKLFF. The full variable domain, completed using reference TRBV7-9 and TRBJ1-4, is DTGVSQNPRHKITKRGQNVTFRCDPISEHNRLYWYRQTLGQGPEFLTYFQNEAQLEKSRLLSDRFSAERPKGSFSTLEIQRTEQGDSAMYLCASSPLRGVGEKLFFGSGTQLSVL.

In this sample, this clonotype turned up many times. The CDR3 DNA follows: TGTGCCACCAGTTCAACAGGGATCGGCTACACCTTC. It is translated as CATSSTGIGYTF. The rearrangement joins TRBV24-1 to TRBJ1-2, with D perhaps matching TRBD1 (6 bases). Germline CDR1 reads KGHDR; CDR2 reads SFDVKD. This CDR3 comprises 12 residues. V shed 6 bases and J shed 8 bases, with 12 bases lying between them.

This clonotype was seen at least ten times. The V call is TRBV6-2 or TRBV6-3, the J call TRBJ1-1; D may be TRBD1 (6 bases). The V gene's germline CDR1 is MNHEY and CDR2 SVGEGT. The CDR3 is 14 amino acids. Trimming pared 7 bases from V and 6 bases from J, leaving 18 bases between. The CDR3 loop reads CASTPGVTGAEAFF. Written as DNA, the CDR3 is TGTGCCAGCACCCCAGGGGTTACTGGCGCTGAAGCTTTCTTT.

This clonotype was recorded at least ten times. The rearrangement links TRBV20-1 to TRBJ2-3; the match to TRBD2 covers 14 bases. V lost 5 bases to trimming and J lost 5 bases; unmatched junction nucleotides: 6. The CDR3 consists of 15 residues. Germline V gene sequence: CDR1 DFQATT, CDR2 SNEGSKA (reference sequence). CDR3 nucleotides: TGCAGTGCTCTCGATGGGACTAGCGGGAGAGATACGCAGTATTTT. It encodes CSALDGTSGRDTQYF.

This clonotype was observed at least ten times. The chain couples TRBV4-3 to TRBJ2-2; D is perhaps TRBD1 or TRBD2 (5 bases each). Trimming stripped 2 bases from V and 6 bases from J, with 19 bases between. The CDR3 contains 17 residues. The V gene's germline CDR1 is LGHNA and CDR2 YSLEER. CDR3 coding DNA: TGCGCCAGCAGCCAAAGTTCGCAGGACTTAGGGGCCGGGGAGCTGTTTTTT. Amino acids: CASSQSSQDLGAGELFF.

This clonotype was observed at least ten times. The chain recombines TRBV7-9 with TRBJ1-4; 7 nucleotides match TRBD1. The ends lost 4 bases at V and 2 bases at J; junction bases unmatched: 4. The CDR3 runs 15 residues. Germline V gene data show CDR1 as SEHNR and CDR2 as FQNEAQ (reference sequence). Written as DNA, the CDR3 is TGTGCCAGCAGCTCGAGGGGGCTGACTAATGAAAAACTGTTTTTT. Translated, it gives CASSSRGLTNEKLFF.

This clonotype occurred many times. The chain couples TRBV20-1 to TRBJ2-7; 8 positions agree with TRBD2. The germline V gene has CDR1 DFQATT and CDR2 SNEGSKA (reference sequence). CDR3 length equals 15 residues. With V trimmed by 0 bases and J by 2 bases, 6 bases remained unmatched. DNA for the CDR3: TGCAGTGCTAGAGAATTAGCGGGGCAGCCCTACGAGCAGTACTTC. Translating it yields CSARELAGQPYEQYF.

This clonotype was observed many times. The V call is TRBV28, the J call TRBJ2-7; 8 nucleotides align to TRBD1. Germline V gives CDR1 MDHEN, CDR2 SYDVKM. The CDR3 covers 15 residues. V shed 5 bases, J shed 1 base, and the junction held 7 bases outside the gene matches. CDR3 residues: CASSVTGVMSYEQYF. The CDR3 region has the DNA TGTGCCAGCAGTGTGACAGGGGTCATGTCCTACGAGCAGTACTTC.

This clonotype was counted many times. The chain recombines TRBV7-9 with TRBJ1-1, with D uncertain. Deletions cut 6 bases from V and 4 bases from J, with 9 bases between. CDR1 is SEHNR and CDR2 is FQNEAQ in the germline V gene (reference sequence). The CDR3 has 12 residues. For the CDR3, the DNA is TGTGCCAGCAGTGATGGGAGCACTGAAGCTTTCTTT. Protein: CASSDGSTEAFF.

In this sample, this clonotype turned up many times. The chain couples TRBV29-1 to TRBJ2-1; D is unresolved. The CDR3 has 13 amino acids. Trimming pared 6 bases from V and 0 bases from J, leaving 9 bases between. CDR1 SQVTM and CDR2 ANQGSEA come from the germline V gene. The CDR3 DNA is TGCAGCGTGGCCTATAGCTCCTACAATGAGCAGTTCTTC. Protein sequence: CSVAYSSYNEQFF.

The chain couples TRBV12-3 or TRBV12-4 to TRBJ2-5, with D uncertain. Trimming took 7 bases from V and 2 from J, leaving 14 bases between them. The CDR3 contains 14 residues. CDR3 in amino acids: CASTQERSQETQYF. The DNA for the CDR3 is TGTGCCAGCACCCAAGAGCGCAGTCAAGAGACCCAGTACTTC.

The V gene is TRBV7-6, the J gene TRBJ2-1, with D maybe TRBD2 (6 bases). The CDR3 length is 16 residues. Germline CDR1 SGHVS, CDR2 FNYEAQ. Trimming removed 4 bases from V and 4 bases from J, with 17 bases in between. The DNA for the CDR3 is TGTGCCAGCAGCTCCCCATGGCGGGGAGTATACAATGAGCAGTTCTTC. This encodes CASSSPWRGVYNEQFF.

This clonotype came up many times. J is TRBJ2-7 and V is TRBV14, with TRBD1 identical over 10 bases. V lost 5 bases, J lost 4 bases, and 5 bases stayed unmatched. The CDR3 is made up of 14 amino acids. Germline V gives CDR1 SGHDN, CDR2 FVKESK. The CDR3 spells CASSSDRGFYEQYF. The DNA of the CDR3 is TGTGCCAGCAGCTCGGACAGGGGGTTTTACGAGCAGTACTTC.

This clonotype has a count of ten or more. The genes are TRBV9 and TRBJ2-3; 7 bases align to TRBD1. Germline assignment: CDR1 SGDLS and CDR2 YYNGEE. There are 15 residues in the CDR3. The J segment lost 0 bases and the V segment lost 3 bases, leaving 4 bases of the junction unmatched. DNA of the CDR3: TGTGCCAGCAGCGCGACAGGGTTTAGCACAGATACGCAGTATTTT. Translation: CASSATGFSTDTQYF. Based on the CDR3 plus reference TRBV9 and TRBJ2-3, the full variable domain is DSGVTQTPKHLITATGQRVTLRCSPRSGDLSVYWYQQSLDQGLQFLIQYYNGEERAKGNILERFSAQQFPDLHSELNLSSLELGDSALYFCASSATGFSTDTQYFGPGTRLTVL.

This clonotype was observed many times. V usage is TRBV7-8 and J usage is TRBJ2-1; no clear D. The V gene lost 5 bases and the J gene lost 13 bases, with 24 bases spanning the gap. The CDR3 contains 15 residues. The germline V gene has CDR1 SGHVS and CDR2 FQNEAQ. The chain's CDR3 is CASSPERRSRDAQFF. In DNA, the CDR3 is TGTGCCAGCAGCCCTGAGCGCCGATCGAGAGACGCCCAGTTCTTC.

In its sample, this clonotype was seen many times. The V gene is TRBV6-1, the J gene TRBJ2-5; D might be TRBD2 (5 bases). Germline assignment: CDR1 MNHNS and CDR2 SASEGT. Trimming took 7 bases from V and 5 from J, leaving 20 bases between them. The CDR3 has 15 residues. The CDR3 DNA is TGTGCCAGCACGGACCATGGAGGACCAGCGGAGACCCAGTACTTC. Its translation: CASTDHGGPAETQYF.

This clonotype was detected ten times or more. The chain couples TRBV7-2 to TRBJ2-3; D gene ambiguous. CDR3 length: 12 amino acids. Trimming cost V 1 base and J 6 bases, with 5 bases left between them. CDR1 is SGHTA and CDR2 is FQGNSA in the germline V gene. The CDR3: CASSLVWDTQYF. The CDR3 nucleotides are TGTGCCAGCAGCTTAGTGTGGGATACGCAGTATTTT.

This clonotype has ten or more counts. The rearrangement joins TRBV2 to TRBJ1-2; D is uncertain. Trimming stripped 7 bases from V and 3 bases from J, with 18 bases between. The germline gives CDR1 SNHLY, CDR2 FYNNEI. This CDR3 is 15 amino acids long. The CDR3 spells CASNAPAGAYYGYTF. In nucleotides, the CDR3 is TGTGCCAGCAATGCGCCAGCAGGTGCCTACTATGGCTACACCTTC.

This clonotype was counted ten times or more. The rearrangement uses TRBV6-1 and TRBJ2-1; the match to TRBD2 covers 8 bases. CDR1 MNHNS and CDR2 SASEGT come from the germline V gene. V lost 6 bases, J lost 5 bases, and 12 bases stayed unmatched. CDR3 length equals 16 residues. The CDR3 bases are TGTGCCAGCAGCACCTTAAGCGGGAGAAGGAACAATGAGCAGTTCTTC. Its protein is CASSTLSGRRNNEQFF.

This clonotype was observed many times. The chain is built from TRBV6-1 and TRBJ2-7; TRBD2 might be the D (5 bases). The CDR3 totals 13 residues. Trimming cost V 6 bases and J 3 bases, with 12 bases left between them. Germline V gene data show CDR1 as MNHNS and CDR2 as SASEGT. The CDR3 spells CASSPRAVYEQYF. CDR3 DNA sequence: TGTGCCAGCAGCCCGAGGGCAGTCTACGAGCAGTACTTC.

This clonotype has at least ten counts. The DNA of the CDR3 is TGTGCCAGCAGCCCCATGGGCAGGGGGCGGAACGGCTACACCTTC. As protein: CASSPMGRGRNGYTF. The rearrangement links TRBV4-2 to TRBJ1-2, with TRBD1 identical over 8 bases. Germline CDR1 LGHNA, CDR2 YNFKEQ. After removal of 4 bases from V and 8 bases from J, the junction contained 12 bases not matched to a gene. This CDR3 contains 15 residues.

This clonotype was detected ten times or more. The J gene is TRBJ2-1, the V gene TRBV7-2, with 10 bases aligning to TRBD2. There are 22 residues in the CDR3. V shed 3 bases and J 0 bases; nucleotides not matched to a gene: 20. CDR1 is SGHTA, CDR2 FQGNSA, per germline. CDR3 sequence: CASSFPTLTTVAGGSSYNEQFF. CDR3 coding DNA: TGTGCCAGCAGCTTCCCAACCCTAACGACGGTAGCGGGGGGAAGCTCCTACAATGAGCAGTTCTTC.

This clonotype appeared many times. This sequence joins TRBV12-3 or TRBV12-4 and TRBJ2-3; 7 bases map to TRBD1. This CDR3 has 14 residues. V was clipped by 4 bases and J by 2 bases; unmatched bases: 3. The CDR3 sequence: CASSSGQTTDTQYF. In DNA, the CDR3 is TGTGCCAGCAGTTCGGGACAGACCACAGATACGCAGTATTTT.

Many counts were recorded for this clonotype. The rearrangement uses TRBV27 and TRBJ2-1; TRBD1 matches at 11 bases. Germline V gene data show CDR1 as MNHEY and CDR2 as SMNVEV (reference sequence). CDR3 length equals 13 residues. The V gene end was trimmed by 5 bases and the J gene end by 14 bases; junction bases not matched to a gene: 8. CDR3 nucleotides: TGTGCCAGCAGTCCGGGGACAGGGGGGCGGAAGTTCTTC. Translating it yields CASSPGTGGRKFF.

This clonotype was counted a few times. The chain uses TRBV11-2 and TRBJ1-1; 7 positions agree with TRBD1. V lost 5 bases to trimming and J lost 0 bases; unmatched junction nucleotides: 3. This CDR3 has 14 residues. Looked up from germline, CDR1 is SGHAT and CDR2 is FQNNGV. The CDR3: CASSTGAVNTEAFF. The DNA of the CDR3 is TGTGCCAGCAGCACAGGGGCGGTGAACACTGAAGCTTTCTTT. Together with reference TRBV11-2 and TRBJ1-1, the CDR3 gives the full variable domain: EAGVAQSPRYKIIEKRQSVAFWCNPISGHATLYWYQQILGQGPKLLIQFQNNGVVDDSQLPKDRFSAERLKGVDSTLKIQPAKLEDSAVYLCASSTGAVNTEAFFGQGTRLTVV.

This clonotype was detected ten times or more. The rearrangement uses TRBV12-3 or TRBV12-4 and TRBJ2-7; D tentatively fits TRBD1 or TRBD2 (5 bases each). The CDR3 spans 15 residues. Trimming removed 3 bases at V and 5 bases at J, with 17 bases between. The CDR3 coding sequence is TGTGCCAGCAGTTTTCGTTCCGGGATGGGGGACGAGCAGTACTTC. Translated: CASSFRSGMGDEQYF.

This clonotype was observed many times. Germline and junction disagree at one end, which may indicate a read error. This rearrangement joins TRBV12-3 or TRBV12-4 to TRBJ2-7; D unclear. This CDR3 has 12 amino acids. CDR3 sequence (DNA): TGTGCCACCTCCCTAGGATCTCAAAGTCCCCAATTC. Its translation is CATSLGSQSPQF.

This clonotype showed up many times. The CDR3 coding sequence is TGCAGCGTTGACGAATCCCCCGGAGACAATGAGCAGTTCTTC. Its protein is CSVDESPGDNEQFF. The genes are TRBV29-1 and TRBJ2-1; D gene uncertain. Trimming removed 3 bases from V and 5 bases from J, with 14 bases in between. Germline CDR1 and CDR2: SQVTM and ANQGSEA. The CDR3 contains 14 residues.

This clonotype has a count of ten or more. The rearrangement uses TRBV12-3 or TRBV12-4 and TRBJ2-7; D is tentatively TRBD1 or TRBD2 (5 bases each). The CDR3 is made up of 15 amino acids. V lost 6 bases and J 2 bases, leaving 17 bases between the germline ends. DNA for the CDR3: TGTGCCAGCAGCCAAACCGGGACGGTCCCCTACGAGCAGTACTTC. It codes for CASSQTGTVPYEQYF.

This clonotype was observed many times. The chain is built from TRBV24-1 and TRBJ2-1; TRBD2 agrees at 8 bases. This CDR3 region has 15 residues. In germline, CDR1 is KGHDR, CDR2 SFDVKD. The trim removed 3 bases at V and 9 bases at J, leaving 9 bases unmatched. CDR3 loop: CATSDRGGRRGEQFF. The CDR3 coding sequence is TGTGCCACCAGTGATCGGGGGGGTCGGAGGGGTGAGCAGTTCTTC.